Listed below are T cell receptor beta chains from one sample, sequenced in a study of blood T cell repertoires in COVID-19. Only in-frame clones appear in the TCRdb table, and some are missing; sequencing was by immunoSEQ multiplex PCR. The repertoire holds 70,000 to 95,000 clones, with 75% to 90% as singletons. Material for sequencing was peripheral blood. The receptors shown here come from an older man with active or convalescent COVID-19. Each CDR3 is given with its conserved first and last residue. The D gene is left open where the match is weak. Some rows mark clone size as missing; the rest say once, few, many or name a class of expanded clone.

TRBJ2-5 | 15 | TRBV7-9 | TRBD2 | NA | CASSSVAGGMETQYF | TGTGCCAGCAGCTCGGTAGCGGGAGGAATGGAGACCCAGTACTTC
TRBJ1-1 | 17 | TRBV18 | NA | once | CASSLAQVVSRNTEAFF | TGTGCCAGCTCCCTCGCCCAGGTTGTATCGCGGAACACTGAAGCTTTCTTT
TRBJ2-7 | 17 | TRBV30 | TRBD1 | NA | CAWRRGLTRGSVYEQYF | TGTGCCTGGAGGAGGGGGCTCACGAGGGGGAGCGTTTACGAGCAGTACTTC
TRBJ2-7 | 14 | TRBV30 | TRBD2 | NA | CAWTRTSGHYEQYF | TGTGCCTGGACTAGGACTAGCGGGCACTACGAGCAGTACTTC
TRBJ1-1 | 14 | TRBV19 | TRBD1 | once | CASRPGQGRDEAFF | TGTGCCAGTAGGCCGGGACAGGGTAGAGATGAAGCTTTCTTT
TRBJ1-6 | 14 | TRBV4-3 | TRBD1 | few | CASSQTGGRSPLHF | TGCGCCAGCAGCCAAACAGGGGGCCGCTCACCCCTCCACTTT
TRBJ1-5 | 13 | TRBV30 | TRBD1 | NA | CAFSAGGSQPQHF | TGTGCCTTCTCTGCAGGGGGCAGTCAGCCCCAGCATTTT
TRBJ2-7 | 17 | TRBV5-3 | NA | NA | CARSPPPGFRLDYEQYF | TGTGCCAGAAGCCCCCCCCCGGGATTCCGCCTTGACTACGAGCAGTACTTC
TRBJ1-3 | 15 | TRBV3-1/TRBV3-2 | NA | NA | CASSQRGGSGNTIYF | TGTGCCAGCAGCCAAAGGGGGGGCTCTGGAAACACCATATATTTT
TRBJ2-2 | 16 | TRBV3-1/TRBV3-2 | TRBD2 | NA | CASRETGGMNTGELFF | TGTGCCAGCAGGGAAACGGGGGGGATGAACACCGGGGAGCTGTTTTTT
TRBJ1-5 | 13 | TRBV18 | NA | once | CASSSDRNKPQHF | TGTGCCAGCTCATCCGACAGGAACAAGCCCCAGCATTTT
TRBJ1-5 | 13 | TRBV6-2/TRBV6-3 | NA | NA | CASSQASNQPQHF | TGTGCCAGCAGTCAGGCTAGCAATCAGCCCCAGCATTTT
TRBJ2-4 | 14 | TRBV30 | TRBD1 | NA | CAWGTGIAKNIQYF | TGTGCCTGGGGGACAGGGATAGCCAAAAACATTCAGTACTTC
TRBJ2-7 | 11 | TRBV20-1 | NA | NA | CSASQGYEQYF | TGCAGTGCTAGCCAGGGGTACGAGCAGTACTTC
TRBJ2-3 | 15 | TRBV6-2/TRBV6-3 | NA | NA | CASTPGGVGGDTQYF | TGTGCCAGCACCCCCGGAGGAGTAGGAGGAGATACGCAGTATTTT
TRBJ1-5 | 14 | TRBV6-5 | NA | NA | CASMGQDFNQPQHF | TGTGCCAGCATGGGTCAGGACTTCAATCAGCCCCAGCATTTT
TRBJ1-1 | 15 | TRBV2 | NA | NA | CASSEVTGMNTEAFF | TGTGCCAGCAGTGAGGTTACGGGGATGAACACTGAAGCTTTCTTT
TRBJ1-1 | 12 | TRBV28 | NA | NA | CASSFLRTEAFF | TGTGCCAGCAGTTTTCTCAGGACTGAAGCTTTCTTT
TRBJ1-2 | 15 | TRBV6-2/TRBV6-3 | TRBD1 | NA | CASSKPRDRPYGYTF | TGTGCCAGCAGTAAACCCCGGGACAGACCCTATGGCTACACCTTC
TRBJ2-2 | 16 | TRBV18 | TRBD1 | NA | CASSRWDSSNTGELFF | TGTGCCAGCTCACGGTGGGACAGCTCGAACACCGGGGAGCTGTTTTTT
TRBJ2-1 | 16 | TRBV3-1/TRBV3-2 | TRBD2 | NA | CASSQSLAVLYNEQFF | TGTGCCAGCAGCCAATCACTAGCGGTATTATACAATGAGCAGTTCTTC
TRBJ1-4 | 13 | TRBV19 | NA | NA | CASSIVVSGKLFF | TGTGCCAGTAGTATAGTTGTATCGGGAAAACTGTTTTTT
TRBJ2-3 | 18 | TRBV2 | NA | NA | CASSDLGMTSDSTDTQYF | TGTGCCAGCAGTGACCTTGGAATGACTTCGGACTCCACAGATACGCAGTATTTT
TRBJ2-7 | 15 | TRBV7-2 | NA | NA | CASSLASLQSYEQYF | TGTGCCAGCAGCTTAGCGTCCCTCCAGTCCTACGAGCAGTACTTC
TRBJ2-3 | 17 | TRBV18 | TRBD1 | NA | CASSPPYGTGYTDTQYF | TGTGCCAGCTCACCACCGTATGGGACAGGGTACACAGATACGCAGTATTTT
TRBJ2-7 | 15 | TRBV28 | TRBD1 | NA | CASSLRTGPPYEQYF | TGTGCCAGCAGCTTACGGACAGGGCCGCCGTACGAGCAGTACTTC
TRBJ2-1 | 15 | TRBV13 | TRBD1 | NA | CASSSSRQGNNEQFF | TGTGCCAGCAGCTCGTCGAGACAGGGCAACAATGAGCAGTTCTTC
TRBJ1-6 | 16 | TRBV3-1/TRBV3-2 | NA | NA | CASSQAGSSYNSPLHF | TGTGCCAGCAGCCAAGCGGGTAGCTCCTATAATTCACCCCTCCACTTT
TRBJ2-1 | 14 | TRBV6-6 | NA | NA | CASSYGRTDNEQFF | TGTGCCAGCAGTTACGGGCGTACCGACAATGAGCAGTTCTTC
TRBJ2-1 | 16 | TRBV13 | NA | NA | CASSVPPSGSYNEQFF | TGTGCCAGCAGCGTACCCCCCAGCGGTTCCTACAATGAGCAGTTCTTC
TRBJ1-1 | 13 | TRBV3-1/TRBV3-2 | NA | once | CASSHPRVGEAFF | TGTGCCAGCAGCCACCCCAGGGTTGGTGAAGCTTTCTTT
TRBJ1-5 | 13 | TRBV2 | NA | NA | CASAGDSNQPQHF | TGTGCCAGCGCCGGAGATAGCAATCAGCCCCAGCATTTT
TRBJ2-1 | 19 | TRBV7-2 | TRBD2 | once | CASSHRLAAGTRKFNEQFF | TGTGCCAGCAGCCACCGGTTGGCTGCCGGGACTAGAAAATTCAATGAGCAGTTCTTC
TRBJ1-1 | 13 | TRBV27 | NA | NA | CASQFTSGSEAFF | TGTGCCAGCCAGTTTACATCCGGGTCTGAAGCTTTCTTT
TRBJ1-2 | 14 | TRBV28 | NA | NA | CASSLETVNYGYTF | TGTGCCAGCAGTTTAGAGACAGTTAACTATGGCTACACCTTC
TRBJ1-3 | 12 | TRBV30 | NA | NA | CAWSASYNTIYF | TGTGCCTGGAGTGCTTCTTATAACACCATATATTTT
TRBJ2-2 | 16 | TRBV30 | TRBD2 | few | CAWSWTSGSRPGELFF | TGTGCCTGGAGCTGGACTAGCGGGAGTAGGCCCGGGGAGCTGTTTTTT
TRBJ2-2 | 16 | TRBV3-1/TRBV3-2 | TRBD1 | NA | CASSPRDRMNTGELFF | TGTGCCAGCAGCCCCCGGGACAGAATGAACACCGGGGAGCTGTTTTTT
TRBJ2-3 | 15 | TRBV5-4 | TRBD2 | NA | CASSYPAGGVDTQYF | TGTGCCAGCAGCTACCCAGCGGGAGGGGTAGATACGCAGTATTTT
TRBJ1-2 | 13 | TRBV9 | NA | NA | CASSVLGADGYTF | TGTGCCAGCAGCGTACTGGGGGCAGATGGCTACACCTTC
TRBJ1-2 | 16 | TRBV7-9 | TRBD1 | NA | CASSLAGGEFIHGYTF | TGTGCCAGCAGTCTCGCAGGGGGCGAGTTCATCCATGGCTACACCTTC
TRBJ2-7 | 14 | TRBV9 | TRBD1 | NA | CASSPWDRTYEQYF | TGTGCCAGCAGCCCTTGGGACAGAACCTACGAGCAGTACTTC
TRBJ2-3 | 16 | TRBV5-4 | TRBD2 | NA | CASSLWLAGTTDTQYF | TGTGCCAGCAGCCTGTGGCTAGCGGGAACCACAGATACGCAGTATTTT
TRBJ2-2 | 18 | TRBV4-1 | TRBD2 | NA | CASSQDWGLAGDTGELFF | TGCGCCAGCAGCCAAGATTGGGGGCTAGCGGGAGATACCGGGGAGCTGTTTTTT
TRBJ2-2 | 16 | TRBV3-1/TRBV3-2 | TRBD1 | NA | CASSPPGQGGTGELFF | TGTGCCAGCAGCCCACCTGGACAGGGGGGCACCGGGGAGCTGTTTTTT
TRBJ2-1 | 18 | TRBV7-2 | TRBD2 | NA | CASSPGRDLGLAPFEQFF | TGTGCCAGCAGCCCCGGACGAGATCTAGGACTAGCCCCTTTTGAGCAGTTCTTC
TRBJ2-7 | 15 | TRBV5-1 | NA | NA | CASSPRQGIFNEQYF | TGCGCCAGCAGCCCCCGGCAGGGAATTTTCAACGAGCAGTACTTC
TRBJ1-4 | 17 | TRBV4-3 | NA | once | CASSQDVGSGLGEKLFF | TGCGCCAGCAGCCAAGATGTTGGGTCAGGACTGGGTGAAAAACTGTTTTTT
TRBJ2-5 | 16 | TRBV5-1 | TRBD2 | NA | CASSLVGAGERETQYF | TGCGCCAGCAGCTTGGTAGGAGCGGGAGAGCGGGAGACCCAGTACTTC
TRBJ1-6 | 16 | TRBV12-2 | NA | NA | CASRLEVPIYNSPLHF | TGTGCAAGTCGCTTGGAGGTACCGATCTATAATTCACCCCTCCACTTT
TRBJ1-2 | 14 | TRBV6-4 | TRBD1 | NA | CASSDDQGAGGYTF | TGTGCCAGCAGTGACGATCAGGGGGCTGGTGGCTACACCTTC
TRBJ2-4 | 17 | TRBV5-8 | NA | NA | CASSPGLTPMAKNIQYF | TGTGCCAGCAGCCCAGGACTAACCCCAATGGCCAAAAACATTCAGTACTTC
TRBJ2-1 | 14 | TRBV29-1 | NA | NA | CSVGMVAINNEQFF | TGCAGCGTTGGTATGGTAGCGATAAATAATGAGCAGTTCTTC
TRBJ2-1 | 17 | TRBV4-2 | TRBD2 | NA | CASSQDLLAGGDNEQFF | TGTGCCAGCAGCCAAGATCTCCTAGCGGGAGGGGACAATGAGCAGTTCTTC
TRBJ1-1 | 11 | TRBV12-3/TRBV12-4 | NA | NA | CASSYDSEAFF | TGTGCCAGCAGTTACGACAGTGAAGCTTTCTTT